These 10 T cell receptor beta chains share one sample of origin, sequenced in a study of blood T cell repertoires in COVID-19. The assay was immunoSEQ multiplex PCR, and TCRdb's table has in-frame clones only and misses some. The sample shows about 420,000 clones, about 87% of them seen only once. The sequencing input was peripheral blood. The receptors here all came from a young man with COVID-19, enrolled during active disease.

This rearrangement joins TRBV30 to TRBJ2-5; no definite D call. V was shortened by 2 bases and J by 3 bases, with 13 bases between the two germline ends. Germline V gene data show CDR1 as GTSNPN and CDR2 as SVGIG (reference sequence). The CDR3 is 14 residues long. The CDR3 protein is CAWSTSRVKETQYF. CDR3 nucleotide sequence: TGTGCCTGGAGTACATCACGTGTTAAAGAGACCCAGTACTTC. Full variable domain (missing parts from reference TRBV30 and TRBJ2-5): SQTIHQWPATLVQPVGSPLSLECTVEGTSNPNLYWYRQAAGRGLQLLFYSVGIGQISSEVPQNLSASRPQDRQFILSSKKLLLSDSGFYLCAWSTSRVKETQYFGPGTRLLVL.

The chain carries TRBV10-3 and TRBJ1-1, with D possibly TRBD1 on 6 matching bases. The CDR3 totals 12 residues. Germline lookup yields CDR1 ENHRY and CDR2 SYGVKD. V shed 3 bases and J shed 5 bases, with 7 bases lying between them. CDR3 DNA sequence: TGTGCCATCAGTGACAGGGGTACTGAAGCTTTCTTT. The encoded protein is CAISDRGTEAFF.

V gene TRBV19 combines with J gene TRBJ2-3, with 11 bases aligning to TRBD1. Per the germline V gene, CDR1 is LNHDA and CDR2 is SQIVND (reference sequence). Trimming took 8 bases from V and 4 from J; bases not matched to a gene: 5. The CDR3 is 14 residues long. The CDR3 here is CASSGTGGPDTQYF. The CDR3, as DNA: TGTGCCAGTTCCGGGACAGGGGGTCCAGATACGCAGTATTTT.

This clone was seen once. The V gene is TRBV11-3, the J gene TRBJ2-3; D is uncertain. Trimming took 1 base from V and 4 from J, leaving 18 bases between them. The CDR3 totals 17 residues. Germline-derived CDR1 and CDR2 are SGHNT and YENEEA. The CDR3 DNA follows: TGTGCCAGCAGCTTAGGTTTGCGGCCCCTCAGCCCAGATACGCAGTATTTT. As protein: CASSLGLRPLSPDTQYF. Filled out from reference TRBV11-3 and TRBJ2-3, the complete variable domain reads EAGVVQSPRYKIIEKKQPVAFWCNPISGHNTLYWYLQNLGQGPELLIRYENEEAVDDSQLPKDRFSAERLKGVDSTLKIQPAELGDSAVYLCASSLGLRPLSPDTQYFGPGTRLTVL.

A remark on this clone: The same CDR3 can be traced to other DNA sequences in this sample. This rearrangement joins TRBV11-3 to TRBJ2-1; 10 bases are a match to TRBD2. The CDR3 loop spans 15 amino acids. V was clipped by 1 base and J by 5 bases; unmatched bases: 2. CDR1 and CDR2 from the germline V gene are SGHNT and YENEEA. The CDR3 is CASSLVTSGNNEQFF. CDR3 DNA sequence: TGTGCCAGCAGCTTAGTAACTAGCGGGAACAATGAGCAGTTCTTC.

This chain uses TRBV19 with TRBJ1-2; the D is unclear. Germline V gene sequence: CDR1 LNHDA, CDR2 SQIVND (reference sequence). CDR3 length: 11 residues. Trimming took off 10 bases at V and 3 bases at J, with 9 bases between the two ends. CDR3: CATESDYGYTF. CDR3 sequence (DNA): TGTGCCACCGAATCGGACTATGGCTACACCTTC.

The chain has TRBV10-1 and TRBJ2-2; 13 positions match TRBD2. CDR3 length equals 16 residues. Per germline, CDR1 WNHNN and CDR2 SYGVQD (reference sequence). V gave up 5 bases and J gave up 6 bases; unmatched junction bases: 6. The CDR3 loop reads CASSTILAGGPGELFF. The CDR3 nucleotides are TGCGCCAGCAGTACCATACTAGCGGGGGGGCCCGGGGAGCTGTTTTTT.

The chain uses TRBV5-1 and TRBJ1-3; no clear D gene. This CDR3 is 13 amino acids long. Trimming removed 0 bases at V and 7 bases at J, with 8 bases between. Germline V gene lookup returns CDR1 SGHRS and CDR2 YFSETQ. In nucleotides, the CDR3 is TGCGCCAGCAGCTTGGATTGGGAGAACACCATATATTTT. Protein: CASSLDWENTIYF. Full variable domain (rest looked up from reference TRBV5-1 and TRBJ1-3): KAGVTQTPRYLIKTRGQQVTLSCSPISGHRSVSWYQQTPGQGLQFLFEYFSETQRNKGNFPGRFSGRQFSNSRSEMNVSTLELGDSALYLCASSLDWENTIYFGEGSWLTVV.

The chain employs TRBV19 and TRBJ1-1, with D possibly being TRBD1 (6 bases). The V gene's germline CDR1 is LNHDA and CDR2 SQIVND (reference sequence). CDR3 size: 14 residues. The V end lost 5 bases, the J end lost 0 bases, and 10 bases lay between the germline ends. Written as DNA, the CDR3 is TGTGCCAGTAGTCCCTGGACAGTGAACACTGAAGCTTTCTTT. Its protein is CASSPWTVNTEAFF.

This chain links TRBV27 with TRBJ2-6; D is ambiguous. The CDR3 totals 14 residues. CDR1 and CDR2 from the germline V gene are MNHEY and SMNVEV (reference sequence). The V end lost 3 bases, the J end lost 4 bases, and 7 bases lay between the germline ends. In DNA, the CDR3 is TGTGCCAGCAGTTTCCTCTACGGGGCCAACGTCCTGACTTTC. Its translation is CASSFLYGANVLTF.